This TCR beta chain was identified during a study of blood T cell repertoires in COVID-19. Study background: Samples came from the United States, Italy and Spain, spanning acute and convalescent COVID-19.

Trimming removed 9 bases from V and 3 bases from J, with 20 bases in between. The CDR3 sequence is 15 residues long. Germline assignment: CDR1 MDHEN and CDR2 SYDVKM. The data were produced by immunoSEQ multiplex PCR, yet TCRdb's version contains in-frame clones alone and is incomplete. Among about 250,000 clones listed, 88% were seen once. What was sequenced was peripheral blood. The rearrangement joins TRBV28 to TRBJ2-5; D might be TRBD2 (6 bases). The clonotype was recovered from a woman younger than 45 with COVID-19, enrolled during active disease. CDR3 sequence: CASGPGTGVKETQYF. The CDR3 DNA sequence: TGTGCCAGTGGGCCAGGGACTGGGGTGAAAGAGACCCAGTACTTC. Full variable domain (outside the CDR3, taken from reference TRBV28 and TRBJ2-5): DVKVTQSSRYLVKRTGEKVFLECVQDMDHENMFWYRQDPGLGLRLIYFSYDVKMKEKGDIPEGYSVSREKKERFSLILESASTNQTSMYLCASGPGTGVKETQYFGPGTRLLVL.